This T cell receptor (beta chain) was identified in a study of quantifying T cell responses using KT2 cells. Looking at the study overall: TCR alpha and beta constant-region primers primed reverse transcription of RNA. Under optimum conditions, T4 ligation efficiency was estimated at more than 8.5%. The second PCR was a qPCR stopped at a predetermined fluorescence threshold. Regarding the study as a whole: The number of KT2 alpha and beta sequences was a linear function of input KT2 cells.

This clonotype occurred many times. Its antigen is not known. The cDNA 3' end received a ligated oligonucleotide with a UMI. An equimolar mix of RC1.1 and RC1.2 primed the beta chain across TRBC1 and TRBC2. TCR alpha and beta chains were handled separately starting at the second PCR. TCRdb analysed the UMI-ligation and nested PCR reads with MiXCR anew, one entry per CDR3 protein. The sample yields some 48,000 distinct CDR3 sequences, around 10% seen once. CDR1 SGHVS and CDR2 FQNEAQ come from the germline V gene. V shed 3 bases and J 14 bases; nucleotides not matched to a gene: 7. There are 12 residues in the CDR3.

V gene TRBV7-8 combines with J gene TRBJ2-3; 8 bases are a match to TRBD1. The sequenced sample consisted of PBMCs spiked with cells of the T cell clone KT2. This clonotype was sampled from a human donor. CDR3 loop: CASSFRRTGPYF. The DNA for the CDR3 is TGTGCCAGCAGCTTTCGGCGGACAGGGCCGTATTTT.